These T cell receptor beta chains were read from a single sample in a study of T cell responses to AZD1222 COVID-19 vaccine. TCRdb keeps only in-frame clones here, not all; method: immunoSEQ multiplex PCR. The top ten hold roughly 4.5% of the sample, which has approximately 100,000 clones, 80% to 90% seen once. Sample: peripheral blood, taken 28 days after the second AZD1222 dose. Source of these receptors: an adult who received the AZD1222 COVID-19 vaccine. CDR3s include the opening cysteine and the closing phenylalanine or tryptophan. A D gene is named only where the DNA matches it firmly. Part of the rows lack a size; the others show once, few, many or a class for expanded clones.

j_gene: TRBJ2-5; v_gene: TRBV7-6; abundance: NA; d_gene: TRBD2; CDR3aa: CASTYIGGGSETQYF; CDR3nt: TGTGCCAGCACCTATATTGGCGGGGGGTCTGAGACCCAGTACTTC
j_gene: TRBJ1-2; v_gene: TRBV5-4; abundance: NA; d_gene: TRBD1; CDR3aa: CASSLDSDRGMYGYTF; CDR3nt: TGTGCCAGCAGCTTGGATTCTGACAGGGGGATGTATGGCTACACCTTC
j_gene: TRBJ2-1; v_gene: TRBV5-1; abundance: once; d_gene: TRBD1; CDR3aa: CASSFRDRDFNEQFF; CDR3nt: TGCGCCAGCAGCTTTCGAGACAGGGATTTCAATGAGCAGTTCTTC
j_gene: TRBJ2-1; v_gene: TRBV11-2; abundance: NA; d_gene: TRBD1; CDR3aa: CASSVPGQGANEQFF; CDR3nt: TGTGCCAGCAGCGTCCCGGGACAGGGGGCTAATGAGCAGTTCTTC
j_gene: TRBJ1-5; v_gene: TRBV5-1; abundance: NA; d_gene: NA; CDR3aa: CASSLGGKDQPQHF; CDR3nt: TGCGCCAGCAGTTTGGGGGGGAAGGATCAGCCCCAGCATTTT
j_gene: TRBJ2-3; v_gene: TRBV6-4; abundance: NA; d_gene: TRBD2; CDR3aa: CASSDSASGGTDTQYF; CDR3nt: TGTGCCAGCAGTGACTCGGCTAGCGGGGGGACAGATACGCAGTATTTT
j_gene: TRBJ1-1; v_gene: TRBV15; abundance: NA; d_gene: TRBD1; CDR3aa: CATSREGQGRTAFF; CDR3nt: TGTGCCACCAGCAGAGAAGGACAGGGGCGGACAGCTTTCTTT
j_gene: TRBJ2-6; v_gene: TRBV7-2; abundance: once; d_gene: NA; CDR3aa: CASSYDTGANVLTF; CDR3nt: TGTGCCAGCAGCTATGACACTGGGGCCAACGTCCTGACTTTC
j_gene: TRBJ2-7; v_gene: TRBV19; abundance: NA; d_gene: NA; CDR3aa: CASTDTGYEQYF; CDR3nt: TGTGCCAGTACGGACACGGGTTACGAGCAGTACTTC
j_gene: TRBJ1-4; v_gene: TRBV3-1/TRBV3-2; abundance: NA; d_gene: NA; CDR3aa: CASSQDRGAGGKLFF; CDR3nt: TGTGCCAGCAGCCAAGATCGGGGGGCGGGAGGAAAACTGTTTTTT
j_gene: TRBJ2-1; v_gene: TRBV4-3; abundance: NA; d_gene: TRBD2; CDR3aa: CASSSRLAGESNEQFF; CDR3nt: TGCGCCAGCAGCTCGCGACTAGCGGGAGAGTCCAATGAGCAGTTCTTC
j_gene: TRBJ1-1; v_gene: TRBV6-1; abundance: NA; d_gene: NA; CDR3aa: CASSDRQLGTEAFF; CDR3nt: TGTGCCAGCAGTGATAGACAGTTGGGGACTGAAGCTTTCTTT
j_gene: TRBJ1-1; v_gene: TRBV7-8; abundance: NA; d_gene: NA; CDR3aa: CASSLSLGSVSEAFF; CDR3nt: TGTGCCAGCAGCTTATCTTTGGGGTCTGTCTCTGAAGCTTTCTTT
j_gene: TRBJ2-3; v_gene: TRBV9; abundance: NA; d_gene: TRBD2; CDR3aa: CASSVGPTSVSTDTQYF; CDR3nt: TGTGCCAGCAGCGTAGGGCCCACTAGCGTAAGCACAGATACGCAGTATTTT
j_gene: TRBJ1-2; v_gene: TRBV5-5; abundance: NA; d_gene: NA; CDR3aa: CASSSPQGRANYGYTF; CDR3nt: TGTGCCAGCAGCTCCCCACAGGGTAGAGCTAACTATGGCTACACCTTC
j_gene: TRBJ2-1; v_gene: TRBV10-2; abundance: NA; d_gene: NA; CDR3aa: CASGMDEQFF; CDR3nt: TGCGCCAGCGGAATGGACGAGCAGTTCTTC
j_gene: TRBJ1-5; v_gene: TRBV10-3; abundance: NA; d_gene: TRBD1; CDR3aa: CAISEPDRGDWPQHF; CDR3nt: TGTGCCATCAGTGAGCCGGACAGGGGGGATTGGCCCCAGCATTTT
j_gene: TRBJ2-1; v_gene: TRBV11-2; abundance: NA; d_gene: TRBD2; CDR3aa: CASSLDLTSGKVGEQFF; CDR3nt: TGTGCCAGCAGCTTAGATCTGACTAGCGGGAAGGTCGGTGAGCAGTTCTTC
j_gene: TRBJ2-7; v_gene: TRBV28; abundance: NA; d_gene: NA; CDR3aa: CASSLGTPGEQYF; CDR3nt: TGTGCCAGCAGTTTGGGGACCCCCGGCGAGCAGTACTTC
j_gene: TRBJ1-6; v_gene: TRBV6-1; abundance: NA; d_gene: NA; CDR3aa: CASSEWGSYNSPLHF; CDR3nt: TGTGCCAGCAGTGAATGGGGTTCCTATAATTCACCCCTCCACTTT
j_gene: TRBJ1-4; v_gene: TRBV27; abundance: NA; d_gene: NA; CDR3aa: CASSGWDGEREKLFF; CDR3nt: TGTGCCAGCAGTGGGTGGGACGGAGAGAGAGAAAAACTGTTTTTT
j_gene: TRBJ1-1; v_gene: TRBV27; abundance: NA; d_gene: NA; CDR3aa: CASRGLYNTEAFF; CDR3nt: TGTGCCAGCAGGGGGCTTTACAACACTGAAGCTTTCTTT
j_gene: TRBJ1-5; v_gene: TRBV6-1; abundance: NA; d_gene: NA; CDR3aa: CASSDGGYSNQPQHF; CDR3nt: TGTGCCAGCAGTGATGGCGGTTATAGCAATCAGCCCCAGCATTTT
j_gene: TRBJ1-2; v_gene: TRBV5-6; abundance: NA; d_gene: NA; CDR3aa: CASSLDGERYTF; CDR3nt: TGTGCCAGCAGCTTGGATGGGGAACGCTACACCTTC
j_gene: TRBJ2-1; v_gene: TRBV14; abundance: once; d_gene: NA; CDR3aa: CASSQLMRGLFNEQFF; CDR3nt: TGTGCCAGCAGCCAACTTATGCGGGGTCTTTTTAATGAGCAGTTCTTC
j_gene: TRBJ2-1; v_gene: TRBV4-3; abundance: NA; d_gene: TRBD2; CDR3aa: CASSHALGLAGGTIYNEQFF; CDR3nt: TGCGCCAGCAGCCACGCCCTTGGACTAGCGGGAGGAACCATTTACAATGAGCAGTTCTTC
j_gene: TRBJ2-7; v_gene: TRBV4-3; abundance: NA; d_gene: NA; CDR3aa: CASSQDPTSSYEQYF; CDR3nt: TGCGCCAGCAGCCAAGACCCGACTAGTTCCTACGAGCAGTACTTC
j_gene: TRBJ2-1; v_gene: TRBV6-5; abundance: NA; d_gene: TRBD1; CDR3aa: CASSYDRGNEQFF; CDR3nt: TGTGCCAGCAGTTACGACAGGGGCAATGAGCAGTTCTTC
j_gene: TRBJ2-1; v_gene: TRBV12-3/TRBV12-4; abundance: NA; d_gene: NA; CDR3aa: CASSWETYNEQFF; CDR3nt: TGTGCCAGCAGTTGGGAGACCTACAATGAGCAGTTCTTC
j_gene: TRBJ1-2; v_gene: TRBV7-8; abundance: NA; d_gene: NA; CDR3aa: CASSLYFRGSVFYYGYTF; CDR3nt: TGTGCCAGCAGCTTATACTTTAGGGGATCAGTCTTTTACTATGGCTACACCTTC
j_gene: TRBJ2-1; v_gene: TRBV7-9; abundance: NA; d_gene: TRBD2; CDR3aa: CASSLALAGSWNEQFF; CDR3nt: TGTGCCAGCAGCTTAGCCCTAGCGGGGTCTTGGAATGAGCAGTTCTTC